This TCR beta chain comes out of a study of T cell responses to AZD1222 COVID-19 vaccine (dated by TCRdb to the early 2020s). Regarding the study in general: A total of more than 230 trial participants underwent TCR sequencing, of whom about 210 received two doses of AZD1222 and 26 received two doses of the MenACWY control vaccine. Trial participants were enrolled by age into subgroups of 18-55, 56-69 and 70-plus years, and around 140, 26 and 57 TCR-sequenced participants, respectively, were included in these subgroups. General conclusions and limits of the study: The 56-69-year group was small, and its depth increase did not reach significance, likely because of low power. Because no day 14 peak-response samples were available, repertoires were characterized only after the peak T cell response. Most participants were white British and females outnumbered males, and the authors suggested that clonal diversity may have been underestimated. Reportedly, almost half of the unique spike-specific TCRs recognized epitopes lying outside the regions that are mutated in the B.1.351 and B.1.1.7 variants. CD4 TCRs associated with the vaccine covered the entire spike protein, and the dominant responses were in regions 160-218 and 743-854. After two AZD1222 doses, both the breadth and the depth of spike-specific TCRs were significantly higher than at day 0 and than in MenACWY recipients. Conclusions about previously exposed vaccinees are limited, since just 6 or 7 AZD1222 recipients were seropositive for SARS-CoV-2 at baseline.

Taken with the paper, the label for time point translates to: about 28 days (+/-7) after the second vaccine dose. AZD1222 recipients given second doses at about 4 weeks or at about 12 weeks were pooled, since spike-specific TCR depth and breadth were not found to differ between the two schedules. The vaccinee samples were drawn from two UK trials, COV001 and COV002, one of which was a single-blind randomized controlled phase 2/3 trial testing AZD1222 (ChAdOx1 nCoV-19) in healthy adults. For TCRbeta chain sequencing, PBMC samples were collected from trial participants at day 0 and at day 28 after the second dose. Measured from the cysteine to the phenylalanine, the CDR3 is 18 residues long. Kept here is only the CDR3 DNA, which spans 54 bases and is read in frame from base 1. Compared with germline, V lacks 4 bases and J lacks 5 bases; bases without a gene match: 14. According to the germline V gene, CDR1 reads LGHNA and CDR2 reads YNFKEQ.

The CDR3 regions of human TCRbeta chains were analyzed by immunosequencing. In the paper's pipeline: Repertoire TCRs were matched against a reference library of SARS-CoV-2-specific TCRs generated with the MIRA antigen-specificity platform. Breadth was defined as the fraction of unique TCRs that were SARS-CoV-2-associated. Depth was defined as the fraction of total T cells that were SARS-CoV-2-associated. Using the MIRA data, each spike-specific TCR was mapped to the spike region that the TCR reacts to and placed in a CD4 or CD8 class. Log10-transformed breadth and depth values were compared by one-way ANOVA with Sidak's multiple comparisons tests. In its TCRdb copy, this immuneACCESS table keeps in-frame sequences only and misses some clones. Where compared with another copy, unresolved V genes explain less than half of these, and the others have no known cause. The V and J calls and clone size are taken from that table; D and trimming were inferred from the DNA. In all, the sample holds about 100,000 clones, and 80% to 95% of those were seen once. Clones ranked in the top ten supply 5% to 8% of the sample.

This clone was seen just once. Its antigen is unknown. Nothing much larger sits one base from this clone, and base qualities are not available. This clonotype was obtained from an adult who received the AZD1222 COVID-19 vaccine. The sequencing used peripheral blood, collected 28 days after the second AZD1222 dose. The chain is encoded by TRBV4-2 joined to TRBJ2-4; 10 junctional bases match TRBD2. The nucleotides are TGTGCCAGCAGCCTAGTTAGTTCAGCGGGAGGGACCGAAAACATTCAGTACTTC. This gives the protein CASSLVSSAGGTENIQYF.